This TCR beta chain is from a study of cytomegalovirus exposure and HLA in healthy donors. The CDR3 has 17 amino acids. Germline-derived CDR1 and CDR2 are LGHNA and YNFKEQ. Trimming removed 0 bases at V and 6 bases at J, with 18 bases between. The study ran its PCR with 60 Vbeta and 13 Jbeta primers. The data were produced by immunoSEQ multiplex PCR, yet TCRdb's version contains in-frame clones alone and is incomplete. This table has about 120,000 clones, approximately 80% appearing once. This chain connects TRBV4-2 to TRBJ2-1; unclear D gene. The TCR sequence derives from a young man in good health and CMV-seropositive. The sequenced sample consisted of PBMCs. The CDR3 here is CASSQDDASARLNEQFF. The CDR3 DNA sequence: TGTGCCAGCAGCCAAGATGACGCGTCGGCGCGGCTCAATGAGCAGTTCTTC.